A single sample gave rise to the 17 T cell receptor beta chains below, sequenced in a study of blood T cells in healthy people across ages. Through a sample-barcoded 5' primer and a J-beta primer mix, a second PCR was run for roughly 7 to 11 cycles. TCRdb analysed the 5' RACE reads with MiXCR anew, one entry per CDR3 protein. The sample lists 650,000 to 700,000 distinct CDR3 sequences; approximately 52% were seen once. Sequenced input: blood. The receptors stem from an elderly woman in good health.

The chain joins TRBV21-1 to TRBJ2-5; the tabulated D call, TRBD1, remains unverified against the DNA. TRBV21-1 is listed as a pseudogene. The CDR3 is made up of 16 amino acids. The CDR3 nucleotides are TGTGCCAGCAGCCCAGGGGGGGGTGACCTCCAAGAGACCCAGTACTTC. It specifies CASSPGGGDLQETQYF.

The table lists this clonotype with many counts. A clone one base away is much larger, so this may be a read error. The chain employs TRBV6-5 and TRBJ2-5, with D possibly matching TRBD1 (5 bases). Germline CDR1 reads MNHEY; CDR2 reads SVGAGI. V gave up 0 bases and J gave up 11 bases, with 22 bases separating them. There are 16 residues in the CDR3. CDR3 amino acids: CASSYSTGYGANEQYF. Written as DNA, the CDR3 is TGTGCCAGCAGTTACTCAACAGGCTATGGGGCCAATGAGCAGTACTTC.

In the case of this clonotype: Given a much more abundant clone one base away, this may be a read error. The CDR3 bases are TGCGCCAGCAGCATCACAGTTCCTGGGACCAACGTCCTGACTTTC. Translated: CASSITVPGTNVLTF. The chain carries TRBV5-1 and TRBJ2-6, with D uncertain. CDR3 length: 15 residues. CDR1 is SGHRS and CDR2 is YFSETQ in the germline V gene.

For this clonotype: A much larger clonotype is one base distant, so this may be a read error. The gene calls are TRBV7-8 and TRBJ2-5; D perhaps matches TRBD2 (5 bases). The J call may be incorrect, as the DNA end agrees better with TRBJ2-7. Per germline, CDR1 SGHVS and CDR2 FQNEAQ. The CDR3 covers 16 residues. The CDR3 loop reads CASSRLNNGSSYEQYF. CDR3 nucleotide sequence: TGTGCCAGCAGCCGCTTAAATAATGGGAGCTCCTACGAGCAGTACTTC.

The chain recombines TRBV5-6 with TRBJ2-1; weak D call: TRBD2 (6 bases). Per germline, CDR1 SGHDT and CDR2 YYEEEE. Trimming took off 4 bases at V and 8 bases at J, with 22 bases between the two ends. There are 16 residues in the CDR3. Here the CDR3 reads CASSLTGTGLSHEQFF. The CDR3 bases are TGTGCCAGCAGCCTAACCGGGACTGGATTGTCCCATGAGCAGTTCTTC.

The CDR3 DNA reads as TGTGCCAGCAGACGCGTCCTGGAGAGTGAGCAGTTCTTC. Residues: CASRRVLESEQFF. The V and J genes are TRBV7-2 and TRBJ2-1, with D hard to call. The CDR3 extends over 13 amino acids. Germline V gives CDR1 SGHTA, CDR2 FQGNSA. Trimming took off 6 bases at V and 9 bases at J, with 15 bases between the two ends.

This clonotype was counted many times. The V call is TRBV29-1, the J call TRBJ1-2; 7 bases align to TRBD1. Looked up from germline, CDR1 is SQVTM and CDR2 is ANQGSEA. This CDR3 spans 11 amino acids. V dropped 7 bases and J dropped 3; count of bases not matched to a gene: 2. The chain's CDR3 is CSGGTDYGYTF. CDR3 bases: TGCAGCGGTGGGACAGACTATGGCTACACCTTC.

The CDR3 sequence: CAISESPAVYGYTF. CDR3 nucleotides: TGTGCCATCAGTGAGTCCCCAGCCGTCTATGGCTACACCTTC. The gene calls are TRBV10-3 and TRBJ1-2, with no clear D. Per germline, CDR1 ENHRY and CDR2 SYGVKD. V shed 0 bases and J shed 4 bases, with 9 bases lying between them. The CDR3 contains 14 residues.

This clonotype was recorded at least ten times. The V call is TRBV20-1, the J call TRBJ2-3, with TRBD2 as a possible D gene (5 bases). This CDR3 is built from 14 residues. V lost 4 bases, J lost 5 bases, and 16 bases lay in between. CDR1 and CDR2 (germline): DFQATT, SNEGSKA (reference sequence). The CDR3 spells CSANPSHTIDTQYF. DNA for the CDR3: TGCAGTGCTAACCCTAGCCATACCATAGATACGCAGTATTTT.

This clonotype was observed a handful of times. This chain connects TRBV5-1 to TRBJ2-7; D possibly corresponds to TRBD2 (6 bases). Trimming cost V 0 bases and J 6 bases, with 10 bases left between them. The CDR3 loop spans 13 amino acids. The germline V gene encodes CDR1 SGHRS and CDR2 YFSETQ. CDR3 residues: CASSLGVGSEQYF. The CDR3 bases are TGCGCCAGCAGCTTGGGGGTCGGGAGCGAGCAGTACTTC.

The chain joins TRBV5-6 to TRBJ1-1; D is uncertain. Trimming took 0 bases from V and 6 from J, leaving 6 bases between them. This CDR3 is 12 amino acids long. The germline gives CDR1 SGHDT, CDR2 YYEEEE. The CDR3 is CASSLEFAEAFF. The DNA of the CDR3 is TGTGCCAGCAGCTTGGAATTTGCTGAAGCTTTCTTT.

V usage is TRBV24-1 and J usage is TRBJ1-5; possibly TRBD1 for D (5 bases). Trimming shortened V by 7 bases and J by 5 bases, and 11 bases separated the two germline ends. This CDR3 has 13 residues. CDR1 and CDR2 from the germline V gene are KGHDR and SFDVKD. CDR3 DNA: TGTGCCACCAGGGACCGGGGCGATCAGCCCCAGCATTTT. Translated, it gives CATRDRGDQPQHF.

The J gene is TRBJ2-5, the V gene TRBV5-6; 7 positions match TRBD2. Trimming took 5 bases from V and 2 from J; bases not matched to a gene: 3. This CDR3 has 13 residues. Germline V gene lookup returns CDR1 SGHDT and CDR2 YYEEEE. As DNA, the CDR3 is TGTGCCAGCAGTGGACTAGTTCAAGAGACCCAGTACTTC. The encoded protein is CASSGLVQETQYF.

At least ten counts were recorded for this clonotype. The chain has TRBV6-1 and TRBJ2-5; D may be TRBD2 (5 bases). There are 14 residues in the CDR3. V shed 6 bases and J shed 1 base, with 12 bases lying between them. Germline lookup yields CDR1 MNHNS and CDR2 SASEGT. The DNA of the CDR3 is TGTGCCAGCAGGGCTAGCTGGAGCCAAGAGACCCAGTACTTC. Its protein product is CASRASWSQETQYF.

The chain is built from TRBV7-2 and TRBJ2-4; TRBD2 matches at 7 bases. The last part of the DNA fits TRBJ2-7 better; the J call may be wrong. The CDR3 is made up of 14 amino acids. Germline CDR1 SGHTA, CDR2 FQGNSA. The CDR3 DNA sequence: TGTGCCAGCAGCCCAGGGAGGGTTGGATACGAGCAGTACTTC. Its translation is CASSPGRVGYEQYF.

V and J are TRBV20-1 and TRBJ2-1, with D possibly matching TRBD2 (6 bases). Germline V CDR1 and CDR2: DFQATT, SNEGSKA (reference sequence). Trimming left V 6 bases short and J 8 bases short, with 20 bases between. This CDR3 is built from 14 residues. CDR3 in amino acids: CSASLRLVWDEQFF. Here the CDR3 DNA reads TGCAGTGCCAGCTTACGACTAGTGTGGGATGAGCAGTTCTTC.

The table lists this clonotype with a few counts. The chain couples TRBV6-5 to TRBJ2-2; tentatively, D is TRBD1 (5 bases). The CDR3 runs to 15 residues. Germline values: CDR1 MNHEY, CDR2 SVGAGI. The V and J ends lost 5 bases and 6 bases respectively, with 16 bases between them. CDR3 sequence reads: CASSSPRVGSGELFF. CDR3 coding DNA: TGTGCCAGCAGTAGTCCCAGGGTGGGGTCCGGGGAGCTGTTTTTT.